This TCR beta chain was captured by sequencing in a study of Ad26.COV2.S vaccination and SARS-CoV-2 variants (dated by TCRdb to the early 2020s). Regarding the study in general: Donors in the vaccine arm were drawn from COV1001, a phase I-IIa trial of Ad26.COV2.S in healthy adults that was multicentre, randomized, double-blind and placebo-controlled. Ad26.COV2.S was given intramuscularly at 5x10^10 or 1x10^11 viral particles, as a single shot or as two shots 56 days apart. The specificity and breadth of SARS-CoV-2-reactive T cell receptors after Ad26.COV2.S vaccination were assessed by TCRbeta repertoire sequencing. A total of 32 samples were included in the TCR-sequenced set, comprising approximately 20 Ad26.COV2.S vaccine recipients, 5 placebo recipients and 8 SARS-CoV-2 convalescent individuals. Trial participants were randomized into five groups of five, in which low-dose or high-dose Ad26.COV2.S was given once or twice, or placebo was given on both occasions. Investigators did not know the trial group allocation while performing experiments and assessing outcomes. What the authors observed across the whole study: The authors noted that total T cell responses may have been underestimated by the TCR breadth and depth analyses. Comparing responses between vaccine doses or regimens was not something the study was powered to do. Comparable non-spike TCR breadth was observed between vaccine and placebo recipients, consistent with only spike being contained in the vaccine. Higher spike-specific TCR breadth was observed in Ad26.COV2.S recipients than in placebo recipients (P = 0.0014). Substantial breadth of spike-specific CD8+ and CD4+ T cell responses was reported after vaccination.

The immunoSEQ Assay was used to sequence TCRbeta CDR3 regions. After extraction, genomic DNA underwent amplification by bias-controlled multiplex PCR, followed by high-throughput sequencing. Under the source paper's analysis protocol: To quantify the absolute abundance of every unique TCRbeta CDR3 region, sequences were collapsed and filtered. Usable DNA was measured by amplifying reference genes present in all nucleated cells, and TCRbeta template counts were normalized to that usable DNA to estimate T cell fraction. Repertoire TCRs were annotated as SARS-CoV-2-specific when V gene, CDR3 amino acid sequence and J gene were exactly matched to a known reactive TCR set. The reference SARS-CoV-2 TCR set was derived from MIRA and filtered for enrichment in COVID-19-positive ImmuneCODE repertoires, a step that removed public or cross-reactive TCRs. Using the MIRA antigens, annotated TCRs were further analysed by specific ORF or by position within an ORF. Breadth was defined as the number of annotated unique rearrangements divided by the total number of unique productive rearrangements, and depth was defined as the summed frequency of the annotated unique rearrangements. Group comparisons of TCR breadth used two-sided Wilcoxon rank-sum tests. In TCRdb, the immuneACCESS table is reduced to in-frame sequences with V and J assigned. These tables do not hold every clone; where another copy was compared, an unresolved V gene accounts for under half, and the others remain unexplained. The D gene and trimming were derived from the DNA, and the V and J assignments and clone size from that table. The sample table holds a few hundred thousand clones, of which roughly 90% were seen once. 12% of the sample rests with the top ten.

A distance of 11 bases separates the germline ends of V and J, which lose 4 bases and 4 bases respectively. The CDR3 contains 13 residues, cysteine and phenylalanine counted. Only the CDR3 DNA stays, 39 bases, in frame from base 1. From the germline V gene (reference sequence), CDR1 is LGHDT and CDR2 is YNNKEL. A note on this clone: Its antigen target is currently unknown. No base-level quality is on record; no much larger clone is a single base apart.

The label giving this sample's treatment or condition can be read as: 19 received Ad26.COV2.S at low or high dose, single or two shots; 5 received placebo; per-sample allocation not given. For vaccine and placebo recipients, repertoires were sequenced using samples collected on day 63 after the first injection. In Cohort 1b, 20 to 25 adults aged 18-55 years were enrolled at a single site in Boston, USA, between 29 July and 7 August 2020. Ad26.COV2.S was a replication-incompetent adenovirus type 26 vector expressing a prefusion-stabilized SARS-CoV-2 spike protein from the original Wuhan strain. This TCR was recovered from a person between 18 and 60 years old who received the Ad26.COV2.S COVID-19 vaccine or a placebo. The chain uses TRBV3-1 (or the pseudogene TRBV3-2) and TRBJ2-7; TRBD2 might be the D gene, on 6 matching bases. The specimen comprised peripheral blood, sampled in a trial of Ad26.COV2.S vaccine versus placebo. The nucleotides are TGTGCCAGCAGCCCGGGACTCCAATACGAGCAGTACTTC. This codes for CASSPGLQYEQYF.